This T cell receptor (beta chain) was documented in a study of blood T cell repertoires in COVID-19. CDR1 is WSHSY, CDR2 SAAADI, per germline. The CDR3 is 14 residues long. After removal of 6 bases from V and 8 bases from J, the junction contained 7 bases not matched to a gene. As handled by the study authors: Estimated nucleated cell counts came from reference gene primer amplification. Profiled with immunoSEQ multiplex PCR; TCRdb holds only in-frame clones, not every one. For V, J and clone size, that table is used; D and trimming come from the DNA. The sample records 300,000 to 350,000 clones, about 91% being singletons.

The V gene is TRBV10-2, the J gene TRBJ1-6, with 7 bases identical to TRBD1. Source material: peripheral blood. This receptor was taken from a young woman with COVID-19, enrolled during active disease. CDR3 region: CASSVTGDDSPLHF. The DNA for the CDR3 is TGCGCCAGCAGCGTTACAGGGGACGATTCACCCCTCCACTTT.